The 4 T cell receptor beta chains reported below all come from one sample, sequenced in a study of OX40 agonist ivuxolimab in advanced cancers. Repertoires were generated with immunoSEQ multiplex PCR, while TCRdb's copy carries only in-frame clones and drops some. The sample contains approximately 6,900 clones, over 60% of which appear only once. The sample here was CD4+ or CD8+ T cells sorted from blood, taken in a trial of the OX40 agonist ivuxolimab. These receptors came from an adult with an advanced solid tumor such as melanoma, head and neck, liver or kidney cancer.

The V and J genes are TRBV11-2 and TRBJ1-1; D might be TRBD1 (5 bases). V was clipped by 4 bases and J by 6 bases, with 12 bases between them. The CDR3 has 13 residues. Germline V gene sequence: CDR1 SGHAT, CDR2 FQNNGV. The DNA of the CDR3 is TGTGCCAGCAGCTCTTCGGGGACGCCTGAAGCTTTCTTT. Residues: CASSSSGTPEAFF.

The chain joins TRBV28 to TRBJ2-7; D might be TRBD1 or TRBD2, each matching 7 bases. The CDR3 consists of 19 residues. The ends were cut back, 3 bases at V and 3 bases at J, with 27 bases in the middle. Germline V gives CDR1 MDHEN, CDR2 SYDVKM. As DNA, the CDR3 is TGTGCCAGCAGTTTCCCCTCGGGACGGCAGGGGGGGGGACACTACGAGCAGTACTTC. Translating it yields CASSFPSGRQGGGHYEQYF.

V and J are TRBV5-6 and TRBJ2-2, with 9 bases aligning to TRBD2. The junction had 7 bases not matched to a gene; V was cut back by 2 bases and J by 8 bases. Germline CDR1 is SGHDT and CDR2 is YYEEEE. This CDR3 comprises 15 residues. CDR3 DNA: TGTGCCAGCAGCTTAGAACTAGCGGGTCCTGGGGAGCTGTTTTTT. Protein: CASSLELAGPGELFF.

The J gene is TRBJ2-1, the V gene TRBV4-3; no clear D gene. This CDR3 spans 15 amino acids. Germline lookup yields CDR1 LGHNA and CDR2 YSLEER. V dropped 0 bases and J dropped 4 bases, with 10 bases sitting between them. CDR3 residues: CASSQDGNRYNEQFF. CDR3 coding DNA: TGCGCCAGCAGCCAAGACGGAAACCGATACAATGAGCAGTTCTTC.